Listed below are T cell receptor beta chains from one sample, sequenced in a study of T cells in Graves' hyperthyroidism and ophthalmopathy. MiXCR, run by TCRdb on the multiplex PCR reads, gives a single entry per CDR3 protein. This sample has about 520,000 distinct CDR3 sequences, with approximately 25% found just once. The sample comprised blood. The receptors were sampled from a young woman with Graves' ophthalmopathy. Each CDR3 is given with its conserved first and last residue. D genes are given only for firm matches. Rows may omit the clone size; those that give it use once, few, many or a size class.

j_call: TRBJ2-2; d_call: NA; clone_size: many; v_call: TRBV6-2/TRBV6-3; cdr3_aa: CASSSGHHGATGELFF; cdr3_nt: TGTGCCAGCAGTTCAGGGCACCATGGGGCCACCGGGGAGCTGTTTTTT
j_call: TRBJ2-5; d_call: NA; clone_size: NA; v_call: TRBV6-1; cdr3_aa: CASSELWETQYF; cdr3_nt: TGTGCCAGCAGTGAACTTTGGGAGACCCAGTACTTC
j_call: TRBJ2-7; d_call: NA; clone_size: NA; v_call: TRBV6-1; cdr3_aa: CASREQGRAEQYF; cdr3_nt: TGTGCCAGCAGGGAACAGGGGAGGGCCGAGCAGTACTTC
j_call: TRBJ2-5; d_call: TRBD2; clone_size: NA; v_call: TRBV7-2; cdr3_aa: CASSFSGTKKETQYF; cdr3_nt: TGTGCCAGCAGCTTTAGCGGGACGAAAAAAGAGACCCAGTACTTC
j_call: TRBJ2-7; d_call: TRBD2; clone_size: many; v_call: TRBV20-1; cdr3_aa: CSATAGGYEQYF; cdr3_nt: TGCAGTGCCACCGCGGGGGGCTACGAGCAGTACTTC
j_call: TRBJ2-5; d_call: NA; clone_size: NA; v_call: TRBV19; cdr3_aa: CASSIKTPHSGETQYF; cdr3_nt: TGTGCCAGTAGTATAAAAACCCCTCATTCGGGAGAGACCCAGTACTTC
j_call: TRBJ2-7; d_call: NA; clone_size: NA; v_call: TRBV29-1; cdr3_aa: CSVAVATYEQYF; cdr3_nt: TGCAGCGTTGCTGTGGCCACCTACGAGCAGTACTTC
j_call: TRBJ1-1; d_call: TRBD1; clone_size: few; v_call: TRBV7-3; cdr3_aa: CASSPSGGQGAVTEAFF; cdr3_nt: TGTGCCAGCAGCCCGAGCGGAGGACAGGGGGCAGTCACTGAAGCTTTCTTT
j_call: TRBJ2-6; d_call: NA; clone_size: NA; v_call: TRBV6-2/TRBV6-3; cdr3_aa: CASSLGSMTAWGSGANVLTF; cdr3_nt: TGTGCCAGCAGTCTTGGTTCTATGACGGCCTGGGGCTCTGGGGCCAACGTCCTGACTTTC
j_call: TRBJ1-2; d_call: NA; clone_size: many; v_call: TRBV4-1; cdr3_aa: CASSQEYSGTYGYTF; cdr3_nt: TGCGCCAGCAGCCAAGAATATTCAGGAACCTATGGCTACACCTTC